This T cell receptor beta chain was observed in a study of early T cells in non-severe SARS-CoV-2 infection. Study-level points and caveats: Private and CD4 specificities were missed by VDJdb matching, skewed to anti-spike CD8.

The CDR3 has 15 residues. V lost 0 bases to trimming and J lost 6 bases, with 11 bases between them. In germline, CDR1 is MNHEY, CDR2 SVGAGI. A remark on this clonotype: As yet, its antigen is unknown.

TCRdb used MiXCR to reprocess the 5' RACE reads, holding one entry per CDR3 protein. The repertoire consists of approximately 70,000 distinct CDR3 sequences, with approximately 13% occurring once and the leading ten covering approximately 2.6%. Here the sequenced sample was whole blood, taken at baseline. The sequence was collected from an adult who was a healthcare worker with PCR-confirmed SARS-CoV-2 infection or an uninfected control (not recorded which). The V gene is TRBV6-5, the J gene TRBJ2-2; D gene uncertain. As DNA, the CDR3 is TGTGCCAGCAGTTACTCGGTTCCAAGCCCCGGGGAGCTGTTTTTT. It is translated as CASSYSVPSPGELFF.